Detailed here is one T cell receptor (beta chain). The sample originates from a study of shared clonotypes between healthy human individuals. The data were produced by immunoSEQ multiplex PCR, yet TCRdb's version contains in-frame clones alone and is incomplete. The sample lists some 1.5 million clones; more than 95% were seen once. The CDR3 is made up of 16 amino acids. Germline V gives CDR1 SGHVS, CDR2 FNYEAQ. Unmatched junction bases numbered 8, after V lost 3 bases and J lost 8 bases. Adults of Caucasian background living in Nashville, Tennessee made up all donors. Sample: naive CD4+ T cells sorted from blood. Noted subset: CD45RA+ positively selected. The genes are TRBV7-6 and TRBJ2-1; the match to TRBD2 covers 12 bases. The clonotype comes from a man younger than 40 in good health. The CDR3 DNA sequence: TGTGCCAGCAGCTTTGGTTGGACTAGCGGGAACTATGAGCAGTTCTTC. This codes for CASSFGWTSGNYEQFF.